This is a list of T cell receptor beta chains from one sample in a study of regulatory T cells in long-lasting Graves disease. TCRdb used MiXCR to reprocess the multiplex PCR reads, holding one entry per CDR3 protein. The table includes about 450,000 distinct CDR3 sequences, around 24% detected once. This specimen consisted of peripheral blood mononuclear cells (PBMCs), obtained when the disease was refractory, from a patient treated with antithyroid drugs. The receptors were gathered from a female donor with Graves disease. Each CDR3 is given with its conserved first and last residue. A D gene is named only where the DNA matches it firmly. Part of the rows lack a size; the others show once, few, many or a class for expanded clones.

D gene: NA; J gene: TRBJ2-5; V gene: TRBV20-1; clone size: few; CDR3 protein: CSAREGWTGAGNF; CDR3 DNA: TGCAGTGCTAGAGAGGGATGGACAGGTGCGGGGAACTTC
D gene: NA; J gene: TRBJ1-4; V gene: TRBV7-2; clone size: many; CDR3 protein: CASSLGLRGLNEKLFF; CDR3 DNA: TGTGCCAGCAGCTTAGGTCTCAGGGGCCTTAATGAAAAACTGTTTTTT
D gene: NA; J gene: TRBJ2-5; V gene: TRBV12-3/TRBV12-4; clone size: many; CDR3 protein: CASSFRGELETQYF; CDR3 DNA: TGTGCCAGCAGTTTCCGCGGGGAGTTAGAGACCCAGTACTTC
D gene: NA; J gene: TRBJ2-7; V gene: TRBV5-6; clone size: many; CDR3 protein: CASSLTGTTYEQYF; CDR3 DNA: TGTGCCAGCAGCTTAACCGGGACAACCTACGAGCAGTACTTC
D gene: NA; J gene: TRBJ2-3; V gene: TRBV7-3; clone size: NA; CDR3 protein: CASSLQGGDTQYF; CDR3 DNA: TGTGCCAGCAGCTTACAGGGAGGAGATACGCAGTATTTT
D gene: TRBD2; J gene: TRBJ2-7; V gene: TRBV29-1; clone size: NA; CDR3 protein: CSVAGTSGRTGEQYF; CDR3 DNA: TGCAGCGTTGCAGGGACTAGCGGGAGGACGGGGGAGCAGTACTTC
D gene: TRBD1; J gene: TRBJ1-1; V gene: TRBV20-1; clone size: once; CDR3 protein: CSATIQGAEAFF; CDR3 DNA: TGCAGTGCCACTATCCAGGGGGCTGAAGCTTTCTTT
D gene: NA; J gene: TRBJ2-7; V gene: TRBV7-2; clone size: NA; CDR3 protein: CASGYNRQDSYEQYF; CDR3 DNA: TGTGCCAGCGGCTACAACCGACAGGACTCCTACGAGCAGTACTTC
D gene: NA; J gene: TRBJ1-1; V gene: TRBV19; clone size: few; CDR3 protein: CASSINGPGASTFEAFF; CDR3 DNA: TGTGCCAGTAGTATTAATGGTCCGGGGGCCTCTACGTTTGAAGCTTTCTTT
D gene: NA; J gene: TRBJ1-1; V gene: TRBV3-1; clone size: many; CDR3 protein: CASSQITNTEAFF; CDR3 DNA: TGTGCCAGCAGCCAAATTACCAACACTGAAGCTTTCTTT
D gene: NA; J gene: TRBJ2-2; V gene: TRBV3-1; clone size: few; CDR3 protein: CASSQDFTGELFF; CDR3 DNA: TGTGCCAGCAGCCAAGATTTCACCGGGGAGCTGTTTTTT
D gene: NA; J gene: TRBJ2-5; V gene: TRBV25-1; clone size: few; CDR3 protein: CASGSQGGKTQYF; CDR3 DNA: TGTGCCAGCGGCTCGCAGGGCGGGAAGACCCAGTACTTC
D gene: NA; J gene: TRBJ2-2; V gene: TRBV4-3; clone size: few; CDR3 protein: CASSQDINTGELFF; CDR3 DNA: TGCGCCAGCAGCCAAGATATAAACACCGGGGAGCTGTTTTTT
D gene: NA; J gene: TRBJ2-7; V gene: TRBV29-1; clone size: NA; CDR3 protein: CSVVKMTTSYEQYF; CDR3 DNA: TGCAGCGTTGTTAAGATGACGACCTCCTACGAGCAGTACTTC
D gene: TRBD2; J gene: TRBJ2-1; V gene: TRBV15; clone size: NA; CDR3 protein: CATSRGAGEYNEQFF; CDR3 DNA: TGTGCCACCAGCAGAGGAGCGGGAGAGTACAATGAGCAGTTCTTC
D gene: TRBD2; J gene: TRBJ2-2; V gene: TRBV6-1; clone size: few; CDR3 protein: CASTRLAGTGELFF; CDR3 DNA: TGTGCCAGCACGCGGCTAGCGGGAACCGGGGAGCTGTTTTTT
D gene: NA; J gene: TRBJ2-5; V gene: TRBV20-1; clone size: NA; CDR3 protein: CSVWSRVETQYF; CDR3 DNA: TGCAGTGTTTGGAGTAGAGTAGAGACCCAGTACTTC
D gene: NA; J gene: TRBJ2-7; V gene: TRBV5-5; clone size: many; CDR3 protein: CASSFIGTKNYEQYF; CDR3 DNA: TGTGCCAGCAGCTTCATTGGGACGAAAAACTACGAGCAGTACTTC
D gene: NA; J gene: TRBJ2-7; V gene: TRBV2; clone size: few; CDR3 protein: CASSFYRDTYEQYF; CDR3 DNA: TGTGCCAGCAGTTTCTACAGGGATACATACGAGCAGTACTTC
D gene: TRBD1; J gene: TRBJ1-2; V gene: TRBV27; clone size: many; CDR3 protein: CASTYTGGSPHMDGYTF; CDR3 DNA: TGTGCCAGCACCTATACAGGGGGCTCCCCTCATATGGATGGCTACACCTTC
D gene: TRBD2; J gene: TRBJ2-1; V gene: TRBV18; clone size: NA; CDR3 protein: CASSQGTSGSNEQFF; CDR3 DNA: TGTGCCAGCTCACAAGGGACTAGCGGGAGTAATGAGCAGTTCTTC
D gene: NA; J gene: TRBJ2-4; V gene: TRBV7-2; clone size: NA; CDR3 protein: CASSLAVAKNIQYF; CDR3 DNA: TGTGCCAGCAGCTTAGCTGTAGCCAAAAACATTCAGTACTTC
D gene: NA; J gene: TRBJ2-5; V gene: TRBV12-3/TRBV12-4; clone size: many; CDR3 protein: CASRAGLRPETQYF; CDR3 DNA: TGTGCCAGCAGGGCTGGGCTACGGCCAGAGACCCAGTACTTC
D gene: NA; J gene: TRBJ2-7; V gene: TRBV28; clone size: many; CDR3 protein: CASSLAGVTYEQYF; CDR3 DNA: TGTGCCAGCAGTTTGGCAGGGGTTACCTACGAGCAGTACTTC
D gene: NA; J gene: TRBJ2-5; V gene: TRBV12-3/TRBV12-4; clone size: many; CDR3 protein: CASSPLGAKKETQYF; CDR3 DNA: TGTGCCAGCAGTCCCTTGGGCGCTAAAAAAGAGACCCAGTACTTC
D gene: TRBD1; J gene: TRBJ1-4; V gene: TRBV25-1; clone size: once; CDR3 protein: CASSEGSGTGPEKLFF; CDR3 DNA: TGTGCCAGCAGTGAGGGCTCCGGGACAGGGCCTGAAAAACTGTTTTTT
D gene: TRBD1; J gene: TRBJ1-2; V gene: TRBV5-1; clone size: NA; CDR3 protein: CASSLEGQAYGYTF; CDR3 DNA: TGCGCCAGCAGCTTGGAGGGACAGGCCTATGGCTACACCTTC
D gene: NA; J gene: TRBJ2-3; V gene: TRBV5-1; clone size: NA; CDR3 protein: CASSARHSADTQYF; CDR3 DNA: TGCGCCAGCAGCGCCCGTCACAGTGCGGATACGCAGTATTTT
D gene: TRBD2; J gene: TRBJ2-4; V gene: TRBV6-2/TRBV6-3; clone size: few; CDR3 protein: CASSYTSGRNIQYF; CDR3 DNA: TGTGCCAGCAGTTACACTAGCGGGAGAAACATTCAGTACTTC
D gene: TRBD2; J gene: TRBJ2-7; V gene: TRBV15; clone size: few; CDR3 protein: CATSRGTSGSRGPSYEQYF; CDR3 DNA: TGTGCCACCAGCAGAGGGACTAGCGGGAGCCGCGGGCCCTCCTACGAGCAGTACTTC
D gene: NA; J gene: TRBJ1-6; V gene: TRBV20-1; clone size: NA; CDR3 protein: CSARDWQGEVSPLHF; CDR3 DNA: TGCAGTGCTAGAGATTGGCAGGGTGAGGTTTCACCCCTCCACTTT
D gene: NA; J gene: TRBJ2-7; V gene: TRBV6-9; clone size: NA; CDR3 protein: CASREVAFEQYF; CDR3 DNA: TGTGCCAGCAGAGAAGTAGCGTTCGAGCAGTACTTC
D gene: NA; J gene: TRBJ2-7; V gene: TRBV4-3; clone size: NA; CDR3 protein: CASSQEVRKSEQYF; CDR3 DNA: TGCGCCAGCAGCCAAGAAGTGAGAAAGTCCGAGCAGTACTTC
D gene: NA; J gene: TRBJ1-1; V gene: TRBV5-1; clone size: many; CDR3 protein: CASSTRDGVFTEAFF; CDR3 DNA: TGCGCCAGCAGCACCCGGGACGGAGTGTTCACTGAAGCTTTCTTT
D gene: NA; J gene: TRBJ1-5; V gene: TRBV2; clone size: NA; CDR3 protein: CASSGRKGINQPQHF; CDR3 DNA: TGTGCCAGCAGTGGTCGCAAAGGGATCAATCAGCCCCAGCATTTT
D gene: TRBD1; J gene: TRBJ1-2; V gene: TRBV6-2/TRBV6-3; clone size: once; CDR3 protein: CASRPNRGSYTF; CDR3 DNA: TGTGCCAGCAGACCCAACAGGGGAAGCTACACCTTC
D gene: NA; J gene: TRBJ2-7; V gene: TRBV20-1; clone size: NA; CDR3 protein: CSANTQYEQYF; CDR3 DNA: TGCAGTGCCAATACTCAATACGAGCAGTACTTC
D gene: NA; J gene: TRBJ2-2; V gene: TRBV7-2; clone size: NA; CDR3 protein: CASSSEFTGELFF; CDR3 DNA: TGTGCCAGCAGCTCAGAGTTCACCGGGGAGCTGTTTTTT
D gene: NA; J gene: TRBJ1-1; V gene: TRBV6-1; clone size: many; CDR3 protein: CASNSGEAGRTEAFF; CDR3 DNA: TGTGCCAGCAATTCAGGGGAGGCGGGGAGGACTGAAGCTTTCTTT
D gene: TRBD2; J gene: TRBJ2-1; V gene: TRBV9; clone size: NA; CDR3 protein: CASSPRELANHNEQFF; CDR3 DNA: TGTGCCAGCAGCCCCCGTGAACTAGCGAACCACAATGAGCAGTTCTTC
D gene: TRBD2; J gene: TRBJ2-4; V gene: TRBV28; clone size: many; CDR3 protein: CASSHRGAGGKNIQYF; CDR3 DNA: TGTGCCAGCAGTCACCGGGGGGCGGGGGGCAAAAACATTCAGTACTTC
D gene: NA; J gene: TRBJ1-4; V gene: TRBV15; clone size: few; CDR3 protein: CATSGEPGQRGEKLFF; CDR3 DNA: TGTGCCACCAGCGGAGAACCGGGCCAGAGAGGTGAAAAACTGTTTTTT
D gene: NA; J gene: TRBJ2-7; V gene: TRBV29-1; clone size: NA; CDR3 protein: CSVGGSRGGDEQYF; CDR3 DNA: TGCAGCGTTGGGGGGTCGAGGGGCGGCGACGAGCAGTACTTC
D gene: NA; J gene: TRBJ2-5; V gene: TRBV28; clone size: many; CDR3 protein: CASSATGYQETQYF; CDR3 DNA: TGTGCCAGCAGTGCAACAGGGTACCAAGAGACCCAGTACTTC
D gene: NA; J gene: TRBJ2-5; V gene: TRBV30; clone size: many; CDR3 protein: CAWRGEETQYF; CDR3 DNA: TGTGCCTGGAGGGGTGAGGAGACCCAGTACTTC
D gene: NA; J gene: TRBJ2-3; V gene: TRBV28; clone size: NA; CDR3 protein: CASSQEADTQYF; CDR3 DNA: TGTGCCAGCAGCCAAGAGGCAGATACGCAGTATTTT
D gene: NA; J gene: TRBJ2-7; V gene: TRBV27; clone size: once; CDR3 protein: CASSSSFPNEQYF; CDR3 DNA: TGTGCCAGCAGCTCTTCCTTTCCCAACGAGCAGTACTTC
D gene: NA; J gene: TRBJ1-5; V gene: TRBV6-1; clone size: few; CDR3 protein: CASSRRGGFQPQHF; CDR3 DNA: TGTGCCAGCAGCCGTCGGGGGGGCTTTCAGCCCCAGCATTTT
D gene: NA; J gene: TRBJ2-3; V gene: TRBV28; clone size: NA; CDR3 protein: CASSLWETDTQYF; CDR3 DNA: TGTGCCAGCAGTTTATGGGAAACAGATACGCAGTATTTT
D gene: TRBD1; J gene: TRBJ1-1; V gene: TRBV6-1; clone size: many; CDR3 protein: CASSALGQVPRRAFF; CDR3 DNA: TGTGCCAGCAGTGCCCTCGGACAGGTCCCTCGGAGGGCTTTCTTT
D gene: NA; J gene: TRBJ2-7; V gene: TRBV18; clone size: few; CDR3 protein: CASSPGRAGDEQYF; CDR3 DNA: TGTGCCAGCTCCCCAGGCCGTGCCGGGGACGAGCAGTACTTC
D gene: NA; J gene: TRBJ1-6; V gene: TRBV29-1; clone size: NA; CDR3 protein: CSVGGGNSPLHF; CDR3 DNA: TGCAGCGTTGGGGGAGGGAATTCACCCCTCCACTTT
D gene: NA; J gene: TRBJ1-1; V gene: TRBV6-5; clone size: NA; CDR3 protein: CASSYSAASTEAFF; CDR3 DNA: TGTGCCAGCAGTTACAGCGCGGCCTCCACTGAAGCTTTCTTT